One and the same sample provided the 3 T cell receptor beta chains below, sequenced in a study of neurological immune-mediated disorders. Time point meaning: longitudinal time-point 1 (baseline). TCRdb re-analysed the 5' RACE reads in MiXCR, keeping a single row per CDR3 protein. The data contain fewer than 55,000 distinct CDR3 sequences, approximately 11% of them seen just once; the ten biggest clones take up less than 2%. Sequencing input: PBMCs. The receptors originated from a woman aged 40 to 55 in good health.

The table lists this clonotype with many counts. The rearrangement joins TRBV12-3 or TRBV12-4 to TRBJ1-1, with D unresolved. The CDR3 consists of 13 residues. Trimming took off 1 base at V and 1 base at J, with 4 bases between the two ends. CDR3 in amino acids: CASSLERNTEAFF. The CDR3 DNA is TGTGCCAGCAGTTTAGAACGGAACACTGAAGCTTTCTTT.

In this sample, this clonotype turned up many times. This chain links TRBV12-3 or TRBV12-4 with TRBJ2-5; TRBD2 matches at 10 bases. The CDR3 has 16 residues. Losses at the gene ends were 6 bases for V and 1 base for J; bases not matched to a gene: 8. As DNA, the CDR3 is TGTGCCAGCAGCTCCGGGACTAGCGATAGCCAAGAGACCCAGTACTTC. This codes for CASSSGTSDSQETQYF.

This clonotype was seen repeatedly, ten times or more. The chain combines TRBV2 with TRBJ2-3; 9 nucleotides match TRBD2. The CDR3 has 15 residues. The germline V gene has CDR1 SNHLY and CDR2 FYNNEI. Germline trimming cut 6 bases from V and 1 base from J; bases unmatched to any gene: 5. The CDR3 loop reads CASRLAGIRTDTQYF. The DNA of the CDR3 is TGTGCCAGCAGGCTAGCGGGGATCCGCACAGATACGCAGTATTTT.